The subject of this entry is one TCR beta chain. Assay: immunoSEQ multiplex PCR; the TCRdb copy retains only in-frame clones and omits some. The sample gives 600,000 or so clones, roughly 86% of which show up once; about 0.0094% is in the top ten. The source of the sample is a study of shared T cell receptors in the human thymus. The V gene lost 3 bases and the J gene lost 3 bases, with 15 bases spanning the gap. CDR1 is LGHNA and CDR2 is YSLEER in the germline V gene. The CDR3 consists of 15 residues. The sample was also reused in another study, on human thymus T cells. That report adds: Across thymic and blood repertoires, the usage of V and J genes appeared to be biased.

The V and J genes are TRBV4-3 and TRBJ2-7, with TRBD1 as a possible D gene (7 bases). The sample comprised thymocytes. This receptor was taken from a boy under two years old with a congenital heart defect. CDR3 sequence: CASSHDREEDYEQYF. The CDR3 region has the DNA TGCGCCAGCAGCCATGACAGGGAGGAGGACTACGAGCAGTACTTC.